The 20 T cell receptor beta chains presented below share a single source sample, sequenced in a study of blood T cell repertoires in COVID-19. The protocol was immunoSEQ multiplex PCR, while the TCRdb copy is restricted to in-frame clones and leaves out a portion. The sample has roughly 150,000 clones, around 83% seen once. Sequences were obtained from peripheral blood. These receptor sequences come from a woman aged 50 to 60 with acute or convalescent COVID-19.

The chain employs TRBV27 and TRBJ1-5; 9 positions match TRBD1. V shed 6 bases, J shed 3 bases, and the junction held 9 bases outside the gene matches. The CDR3 loop spans 16 amino acids. The V gene's germline CDR1 is MNHEY and CDR2 SMNVEV (reference sequence). The CDR3 sequence: CASSPGTGLFNQPQHF. The CDR3 nucleotides are TGTGCCAGCAGCCCGGGGACAGGGTTGTTCAATCAGCCCCAGCATTTT.

V gene TRBV2 combines with J gene TRBJ1-1, with D hard to call. The germline CDR1 and CDR2 sequences are SNHLY and FYNNEI. The CDR3 spans 12 residues. V dropped 8 bases and J dropped 1 base, with 8 bases sitting between them. The CDR3 DNA sequence: TGTGCCAGCTTTGAGTGGAACACTGAAGCTTTCTTT. Protein product: CASFEWNTEAFF.

The gene calls are TRBV11-2 and TRBJ2-7; 13 nucleotides align to TRBD2. The CDR3 has 15 amino acids. With 6 bases clipped from V and 4 bases from J, the junction kept 6 bases outside the gene matches. Germline V CDR1 and CDR2: SGHAT, FQNNGV. This CDR3 is CASRGGLAGWYEQYF. The CDR3 DNA reads TGTGCCAGCAGGGGGGGACTAGCGGGGTGGTACGAGCAGTACTTC.

V usage is TRBV6-5 and J usage is TRBJ1-1; the D is unclear. Germline values: CDR1 MNHEY, CDR2 SVGAGI. Between the trimmed V and J ends, which lost 6 bases and 3 bases, there was a span of 11 bases. The CDR3 sequence is 13 residues long. CDR3 nucleotide sequence: TGTGCCAGCAGGAGGACGAGGGACACTGAAGCTTTCTTT. This codes for CASRRTRDTEAFF.

The chain recombines TRBV24-1 with TRBJ2-3; TRBD1 matches at 7 bases. The germline V gene has CDR1 KGHDR and CDR2 SFDVKD. This CDR3 comprises 16 residues. V lost 5 bases to trimming and J lost 7 bases; unmatched junction nucleotides: 14. The DNA for the CDR3 is TGTGCCACCAGTGCCTCTGGGGCAGGGGGAATAAATACGCAGTATTTT. It translates to CATSASGAGGINTQYF.

This chain links TRBV7-8 with TRBJ2-5; 7 bases align to TRBD1. The germline V gene has CDR1 SGHVS and CDR2 FQNEAQ. The J segment lost 4 bases and the V segment lost 6 bases, leaving 8 bases of the junction unmatched. The CDR3 is made up of 14 amino acids. Here the CDR3 DNA reads TGTGCCAGCAGTCGACAGGGATCCCTAGAGACCCAGTACTTC. As protein: CASSRQGSLETQYF.

This clone was counted once. The chain is built from TRBV7-2 and TRBJ1-2; TRBD1 is a possible D gene (5 bases). Germline V gene data show CDR1 as SGHTA and CDR2 as FQGNSA. This CDR3 region has 15 residues. Trimming left V 1 base short and J 4 bases short, with 13 bases between. For the CDR3, the DNA is TGTGCCAGCAGCTTAGAAGGGGTATTAACCTATGGCTACACCTTC. It yields the protein CASSLEGVLTYGYTF.

The chain is built from TRBV12-3 or TRBV12-4 and TRBJ1-2, with 10 positions matching TRBD1. The CDR3 extends over 13 amino acids. Losses at the gene ends were 7 bases for V and 9 bases for J; bases not matched to a gene: 8. The CDR3 coding sequence is TGTGCCAGCACCTCTAGGGACAGGGGAAGCTACACCTTC. This gives the protein CASTSRDRGSYTF.

V is TRBV7-9 and J is TRBJ2-1, with no clear D. Trimming removed 5 bases from V and 5 bases from J, with 7 bases in between. This CDR3 is 12 amino acids long. Germline loops: CDR1 SEHNR, CDR2 FQNEAQ (reference sequence). CDR3 amino acids: CASSTPNNEQFF. In DNA form, the CDR3 reads TGTGCCAGCAGCACACCGAACAATGAGCAGTTCTTC.

The genes are TRBV7-2 and TRBJ2-7, with TRBD2 as a possible D gene (6 bases). CDR1 SGHTA and CDR2 FQGNSA come from the germline V gene. Trimming took 5 bases from V and 0 from J, leaving 14 bases between them. The CDR3 is 15 amino acids. CDR3 region: CASSLTGVSSYEQYF. The CDR3 DNA reads TGTGCCAGCAGCCTAACGGGGGTAAGCTCCTACGAGCAGTACTTC.

The genes are TRBV11-2 and TRBJ1-5, with TRBD1 as a possible D gene (6 bases). This CDR3 has 14 amino acids. Trimming took 5 bases from V and 3 from J, leaving 11 bases between them. Germline CDR1 reads SGHAT; CDR2 reads FQNNGV. CDR3 bases: TGTGCCAGCAGCCAGGACAGAACCAATCAGCCCCAGCATTTT. It yields the protein CASSQDRTNQPQHF.

CDR3 coding DNA: TGTGCCGCAGGACAGCTCAATCAGCCCCAGCATTTT. Amino acid sequence: CAAGQLNQPQHF. The genes are TRBV2 and TRBJ1-5, with a tentative D call TRBD1 (6 bases). The germline V gene has CDR1 SNHLY and CDR2 FYNNEI. V was clipped by 11 bases and J by 3 bases, with 11 bases between them. The CDR3 runs 12 residues.

Of note for this clone: Relative to the germline gene, one junction end is altered; a read error may explain this. The rearrangement uses TRBV19 and TRBJ2-7, with a possible D match to TRBD1 (5 bases). CDR1 is LNHDA, CDR2 SQIVND, per germline (reference sequence). The CDR3 is 17 amino acids. CDR3 DNA: TGTACCAGTAGTATAGATCGAAGCCAGGGCTACTCCTACGAGCAGTACTTC. Amino acid sequence: CTSSIDRSQGYSYEQYF.

V and J are TRBV5-1 and TRBJ2-5; a weak D match, TRBD2 (5 bases). There are 14 residues in the CDR3. CDR1 SGHRS and CDR2 YFSETQ come from the germline V gene. With 1 base removed from V and 4 bases from J, the gap between germline ends came to 11 bases. CDR3 coding DNA: TGCGCCAGCAGCTTGCCACGGACTGGAGAGACCCAGTACTTC. It translates to CASSLPRTGETQYF.

This clone was counted once. The chain uses TRBV2 and TRBJ1-4; TRBD1 matches 9 bases. The trim removed 5 bases at V and 5 bases at J, leaving 9 bases unmatched. The CDR3 totals 16 residues. Germline V gives CDR1 SNHLY, CDR2 FYNNEI. CDR3 nucleotides: TGTGCCAGCAGTTATACAGGGGGCGGGTTGAATGAAAAACTGTTTTTT. It codes for CASSYTGGGLNEKLFF. Full variable domain (remainder filled in from reference TRBV2 and TRBJ1-4): EPEVTQTPSHQVTQMGQEVILRCVPISNHLYFYWYRQILGQKVEFLVSFYNNEISEKSEIFDDQFSVERPDGSNFTLKIRSTKLEDSAMYFCASSYTGGGLNEKLFFGSGTQLSVL.

This chain connects TRBV7-9 to TRBJ2-1; D is perhaps TRBD2 (6 bases). This CDR3 contains 16 residues. The germline V gene encodes CDR1 SEHNR and CDR2 FQNEAQ (reference sequence). V lost 0 bases and J 3 bases, leaving 12 bases between the germline ends. The CDR3 DNA reads as TGTGCCAGCAGCTTAGCCCAAGGCGGGGACTACAATGAGCAGTTCTTC. Translation: CASSLAQGGDYNEQFF.

The V call is TRBV5-1, the J call TRBJ1-5; 9 nucleotides match TRBD1. Germline lookup yields CDR1 SGHRS and CDR2 YFSETQ. The junction had 1 base not matched to a gene; V was cut back by 4 bases and J by 5 bases. This CDR3 region has 13 residues. CDR3 nucleotides: TGCGCCAGCAGCCGGGACAGGGATCAGCCCCAGCATTTT. It translates to CASSRDRDQPQHF.

The rearrangement uses TRBV2 and TRBJ1-3; D call uncertain. Germline assignment: CDR1 SNHLY and CDR2 FYNNEI. This CDR3 has 14 amino acids. V was cut by 5 bases and J by 0 bases, with 8 bases left in between. The CDR3 protein is CASSLASSGNTIYF. The CDR3 DNA sequence: TGTGCCAGCAGTTTAGCCTCCTCTGGAAACACCATATATTTT.

This chain uses TRBV9 with TRBJ2-5; possibly TRBD2 for D (5 bases). Trimming took off 1 base at V and 0 bases at J, with 13 bases between the two ends. Looked up from germline, CDR1 is SGDLS and CDR2 is YYNGEE. This CDR3 contains 16 residues. The DNA of the CDR3 is TGTGCCAGCAGCGTATCAGCGCGGGTGTACCAAGAGACCCAGTACTTC. This codes for CASSVSARVYQETQYF.

CDR3 DNA: TGTGCCAGCAGGGAGCGGGAGTCTAAAGATACGCAGTATTTT. Its protein is CASRERESKDTQYF. This chain links TRBV7-9 with TRBJ2-3; 8 positions match TRBD2. CDR1 is SEHNR, CDR2 FQNEAQ, per germline (reference sequence). J lost 5 bases, V lost 6 bases, and 7 bases had no gene match. The CDR3 has 14 amino acids.